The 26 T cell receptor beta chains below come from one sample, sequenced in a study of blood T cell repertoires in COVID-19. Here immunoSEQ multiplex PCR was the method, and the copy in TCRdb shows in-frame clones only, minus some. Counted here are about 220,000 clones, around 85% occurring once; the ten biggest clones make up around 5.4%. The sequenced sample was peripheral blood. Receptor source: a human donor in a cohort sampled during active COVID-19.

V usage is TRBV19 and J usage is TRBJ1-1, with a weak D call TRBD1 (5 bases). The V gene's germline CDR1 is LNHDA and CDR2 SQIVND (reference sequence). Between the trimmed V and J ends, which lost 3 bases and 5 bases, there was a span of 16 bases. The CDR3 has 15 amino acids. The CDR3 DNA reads TGTGCCAGTAGTATTTTCGGGTCGGGGGGGACTGAAGCTTTCTTT. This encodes CASSIFGSGGTEAFF.

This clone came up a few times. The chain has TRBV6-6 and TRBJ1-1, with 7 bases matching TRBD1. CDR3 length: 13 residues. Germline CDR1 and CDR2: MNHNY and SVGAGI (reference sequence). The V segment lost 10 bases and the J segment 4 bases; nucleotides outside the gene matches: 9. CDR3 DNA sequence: TGTGCCACCGGTGTAGGGGGCGGCACTGAAGCTTTCTTT. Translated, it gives CATGVGGGTEAFF.

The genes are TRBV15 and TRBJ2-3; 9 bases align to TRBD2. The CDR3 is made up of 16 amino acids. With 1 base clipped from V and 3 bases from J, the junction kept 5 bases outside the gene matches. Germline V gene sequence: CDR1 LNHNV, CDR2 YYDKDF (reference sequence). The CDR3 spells CATSRGHAGGTDTQYF. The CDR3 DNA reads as TGTGCCACCAGCAGAGGCCATGCGGGAGGGACAGATACGCAGTATTTT.

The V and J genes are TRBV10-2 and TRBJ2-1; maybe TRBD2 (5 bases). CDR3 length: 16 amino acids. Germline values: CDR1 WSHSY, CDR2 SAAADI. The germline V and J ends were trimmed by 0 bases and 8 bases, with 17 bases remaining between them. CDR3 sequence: CASSESPGWERDEQFF. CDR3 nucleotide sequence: TGCGCCAGCAGTGAGTCCCCTGGATGGGAGAGGGATGAGCAGTTCTTC.

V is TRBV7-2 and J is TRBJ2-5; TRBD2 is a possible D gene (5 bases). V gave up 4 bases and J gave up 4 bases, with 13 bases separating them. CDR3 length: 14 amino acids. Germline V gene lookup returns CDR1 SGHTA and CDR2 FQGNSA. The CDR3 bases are TGTGCCAGCAGCTCAAATAGCGCGAGAGAGACCCAGTACTTC. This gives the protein CASSSNSARETQYF.

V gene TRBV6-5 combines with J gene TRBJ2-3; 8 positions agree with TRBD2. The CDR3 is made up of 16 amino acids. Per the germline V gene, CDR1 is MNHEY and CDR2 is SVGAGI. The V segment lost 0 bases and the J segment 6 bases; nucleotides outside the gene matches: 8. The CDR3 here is CASSYSGTGGPDTQYF. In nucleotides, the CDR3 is TGTGCCAGCAGTTACTCGGGAACGGGAGGGCCGGATACGCAGTATTTT.

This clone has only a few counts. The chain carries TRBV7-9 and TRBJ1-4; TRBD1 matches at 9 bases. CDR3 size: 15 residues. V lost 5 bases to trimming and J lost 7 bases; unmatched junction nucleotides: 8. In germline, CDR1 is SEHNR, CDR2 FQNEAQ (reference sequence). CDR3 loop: CASSPTGGSGEKLFF. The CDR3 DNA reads TGTGCCAGCAGCCCAACAGGGGGCTCGGGTGAAAAACTGTTTTTT.

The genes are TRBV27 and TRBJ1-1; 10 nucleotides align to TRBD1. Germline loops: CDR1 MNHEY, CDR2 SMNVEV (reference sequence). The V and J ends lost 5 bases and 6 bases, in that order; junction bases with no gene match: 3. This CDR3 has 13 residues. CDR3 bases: TGTGCCAGCAGTGAAGGACAGGGGGCTGAAGCTTTCTTT. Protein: CASSEGQGAEAFF.

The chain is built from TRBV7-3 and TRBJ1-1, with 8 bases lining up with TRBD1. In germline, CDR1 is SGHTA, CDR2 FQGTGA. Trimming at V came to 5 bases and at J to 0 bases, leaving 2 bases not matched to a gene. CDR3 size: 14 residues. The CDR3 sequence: CASSPTGVNTEAFF. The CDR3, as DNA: TGTGCCAGCAGCCCGACAGGGGTGAACACTGAAGCTTTCTTT.

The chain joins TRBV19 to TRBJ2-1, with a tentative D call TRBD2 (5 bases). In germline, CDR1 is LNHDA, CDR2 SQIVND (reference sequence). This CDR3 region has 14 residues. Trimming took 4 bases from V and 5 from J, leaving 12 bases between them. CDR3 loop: CASSTRTAHNEQFF. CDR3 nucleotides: TGTGCCAGTAGTACGAGGACTGCCCACAATGAGCAGTTCTTC.

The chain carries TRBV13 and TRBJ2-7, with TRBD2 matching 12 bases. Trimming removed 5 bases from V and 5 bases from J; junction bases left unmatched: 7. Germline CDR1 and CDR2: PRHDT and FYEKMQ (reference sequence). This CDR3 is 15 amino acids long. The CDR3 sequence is CASSVRLAGANEQYF. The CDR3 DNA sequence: TGTGCCAGCAGCGTTCGACTAGCGGGAGCTAACGAGCAGTACTTC.

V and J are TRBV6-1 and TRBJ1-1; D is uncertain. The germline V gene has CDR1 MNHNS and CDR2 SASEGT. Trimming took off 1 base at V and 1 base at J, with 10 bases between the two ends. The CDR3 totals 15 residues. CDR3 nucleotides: TGTGCCAGCAGTGAAGGTATAGGCGGGAACACTGAAGCTTTCTTT. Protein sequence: CASSEGIGGNTEAFF.

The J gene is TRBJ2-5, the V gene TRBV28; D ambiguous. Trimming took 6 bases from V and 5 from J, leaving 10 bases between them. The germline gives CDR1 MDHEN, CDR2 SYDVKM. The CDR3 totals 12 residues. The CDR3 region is CASSYTRETQYF. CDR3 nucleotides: TGTGCCAGCAGCTATACCCGGGAGACCCAGTACTTC.

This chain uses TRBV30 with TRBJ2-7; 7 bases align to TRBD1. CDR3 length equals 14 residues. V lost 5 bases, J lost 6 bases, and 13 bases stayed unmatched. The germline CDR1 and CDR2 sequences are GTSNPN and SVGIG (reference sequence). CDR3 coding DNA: TGTGCCTGGGGGGTTTACAGGGGCTTAGGCGAGCAGTACTTC. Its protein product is CAWGVYRGLGEQYF.

The CDR3 coding sequence is TGTGCCAGCAGCGTAGGGCCCTGGACTAGACAAGAGACCCAGTACTTC. It encodes CASSVGPWTRQETQYF. J is TRBJ2-5 and V is TRBV9; 7 nucleotides agree with TRBD2. The CDR3 totals 16 residues. Germline loops: CDR1 SGDLS, CDR2 YYNGEE. V was clipped by 0 bases and J by 2 bases; unmatched bases: 7.

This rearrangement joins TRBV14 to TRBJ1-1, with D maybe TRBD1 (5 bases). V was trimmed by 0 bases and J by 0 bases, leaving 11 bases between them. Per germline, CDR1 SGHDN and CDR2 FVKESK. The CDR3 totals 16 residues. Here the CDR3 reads CASSQERQFMNTEAFF. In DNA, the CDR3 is TGTGCCAGCAGCCAAGAACGACAGTTCATGAACACTGAAGCTTTCTTT. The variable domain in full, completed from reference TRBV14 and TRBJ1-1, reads EAGVTQFPSHSVIEKGQTVTLRCDPISGHDNLYWYRRVMGKEIKFLLHFVKESKQDESGMPNNRFLAERTGGTYSTLKVQPAELEDSGVYFCASSQERQFMNTEAFFGQGTRLTVV.

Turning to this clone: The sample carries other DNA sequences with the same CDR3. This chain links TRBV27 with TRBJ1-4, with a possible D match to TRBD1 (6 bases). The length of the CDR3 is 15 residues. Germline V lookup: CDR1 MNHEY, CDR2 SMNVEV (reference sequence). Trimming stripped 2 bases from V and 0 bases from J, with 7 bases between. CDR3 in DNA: TGTGCCAGCAGTTTAAGGACAGCAACTAATGAAAAACTGTTTTTT. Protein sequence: CASSLRTATNEKLFF.

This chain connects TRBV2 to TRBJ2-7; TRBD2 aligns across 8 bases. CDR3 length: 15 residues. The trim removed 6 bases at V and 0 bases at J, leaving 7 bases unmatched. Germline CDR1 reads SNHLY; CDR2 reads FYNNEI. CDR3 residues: CASSGLAELSYEQYF. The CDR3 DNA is TGTGCCAGCAGCGGACTAGCCGAACTCTCCTACGAGCAGTACTTC.

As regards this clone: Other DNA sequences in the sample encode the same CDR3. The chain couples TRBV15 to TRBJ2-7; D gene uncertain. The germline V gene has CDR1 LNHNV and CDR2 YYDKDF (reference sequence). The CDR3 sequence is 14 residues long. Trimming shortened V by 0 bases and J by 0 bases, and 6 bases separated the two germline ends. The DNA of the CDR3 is TGTGCCACCAGCAGAGATAGGAGCTCCTACGAGCAGTACTTC. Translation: CATSRDRSSYEQYF.

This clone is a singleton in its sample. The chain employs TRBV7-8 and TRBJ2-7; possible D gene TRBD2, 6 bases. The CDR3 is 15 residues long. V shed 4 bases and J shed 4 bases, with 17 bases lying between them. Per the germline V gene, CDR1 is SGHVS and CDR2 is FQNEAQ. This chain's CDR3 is CASSSQWRDSYEQYF. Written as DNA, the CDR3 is TGTGCCAGCAGCTCCCAATGGCGGGATAGTTACGAGCAGTACTTC.

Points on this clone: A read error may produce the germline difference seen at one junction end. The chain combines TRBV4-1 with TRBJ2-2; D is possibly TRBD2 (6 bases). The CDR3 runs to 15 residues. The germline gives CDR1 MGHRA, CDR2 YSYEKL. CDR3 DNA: TGCGCCCGCAGCCGGCCCGGGGGTAGCACCGGGGAGCTGTTTTTT. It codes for CARSRPGGSTGELFF.

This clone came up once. CDR3 region: CASSQEGGNTEAFF. For the CDR3, the DNA is TGCGCCAGCAGCCAAGAAGGCGGGAACACTGAAGCTTTCTTT. The chain joins TRBV4-3 to TRBJ1-1; D gene ambiguous. Germline-derived CDR1 and CDR2 are LGHNA and YSLEER. This CDR3 has 14 amino acids. V dropped 0 bases and J dropped 1 base, with 6 bases sitting between them.

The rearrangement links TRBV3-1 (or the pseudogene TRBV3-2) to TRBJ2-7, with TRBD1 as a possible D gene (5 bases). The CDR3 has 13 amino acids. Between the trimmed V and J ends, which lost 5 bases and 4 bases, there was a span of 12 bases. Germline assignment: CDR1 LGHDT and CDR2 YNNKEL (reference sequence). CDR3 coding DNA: TGTGCCAGCAGCTATAGGGGTTCATACGAGCAGTACTTC. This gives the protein CASSYRGSYEQYF.

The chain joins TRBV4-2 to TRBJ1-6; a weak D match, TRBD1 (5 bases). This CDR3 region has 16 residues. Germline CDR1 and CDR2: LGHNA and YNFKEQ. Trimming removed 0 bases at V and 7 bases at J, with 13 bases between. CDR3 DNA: TGTGCCAGCAGCCAAGAATGGGACTTTGGGAATTCACCCCTCCACTTT. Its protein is CASSQEWDFGNSPLHF.

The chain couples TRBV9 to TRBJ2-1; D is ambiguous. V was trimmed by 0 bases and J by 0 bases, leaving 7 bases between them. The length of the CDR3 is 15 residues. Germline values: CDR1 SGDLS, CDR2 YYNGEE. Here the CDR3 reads CASSVATSSYNEQFF. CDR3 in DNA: TGTGCCAGCAGCGTAGCTACTTCCTCCTACAATGAGCAGTTCTTC.

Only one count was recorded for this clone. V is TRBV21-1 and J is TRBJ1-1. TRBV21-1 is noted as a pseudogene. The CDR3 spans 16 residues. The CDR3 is CASSRSRATDNTEAFF. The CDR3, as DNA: TGTGCCAGCAGTCGTAGCCGCGCCACGGATAACACTGAAGCTTTCTTT.